The source of this T cell receptor beta chain is a study of vaccination effects on CD4 cells after COVID-19. Sequencing used immunoSEQ multiplex PCR; TCRdb keeps in-frame clones, though not all of them. The sample records over 25,000 clones, 75% to 85% being singletons. Sequencing was preceded by expansion of antigen-specific CD4+ T cells with viral peptide pools in the ViraFEST assay. Upon completion of roughly ten days in culture, CD4+ T cells were isolated. Nucleocapsid antibodies were negative in the vaccine recipients, who had never had SARS-CoV-2 infection. The CDR3 sequence is 14 residues long. Germline V lookup: CDR1 SNHLY, CDR2 FYNNEI. Trimming cost V 5 bases and J 0 bases, with 9 bases left between them. Regarding this clone: Its target is unknown.

This specimen was CD4+ T cells from PBMCs cultured with SARS-CoV-2 spike peptides, taken before COVID-19 vaccination. The origin of this receptor is a human donor who received a COVID-19 vaccine. V gene TRBV2 combines with J gene TRBJ2-3; D not resolved. CDR3 in amino acids: CASSFGLSTDTQYF. CDR3 DNA: TGTGCCAGCAGTTTCGGCCTCAGCACAGATACGCAGTATTTT.